The 29 T cell receptor beta chains listed next were all sequenced from one sample in a study of cytomegalovirus exposure and HLA in healthy donors. With 60 Vbeta and 13 Jbeta primers, the PCR was carried out. The data were produced by immunoSEQ multiplex PCR, yet TCRdb's version contains in-frame clones alone and is incomplete. The data contain roughly 180,000 clones, under 80% of them singletons. The sample taken for sequencing was PBMCs. The source of these receptors is a woman aged 25 to 39 in good health and CMV-seropositive.

The CDR3 is CASSDEGTGYYGYTF. The CDR3 nucleotides are TGTGCCAGCAGTGATGAAGGGACAGGGTACTATGGCTACACCTTC. The rearrangement links TRBV6-1 to TRBJ1-2, with 9 bases fitting TRBD1. The CDR3 is made up of 15 amino acids. Germline trimming cut 3 bases from V and 3 bases from J; bases unmatched to any gene: 5. Germline CDR1 MNHNS, CDR2 SASEGT.

V usage is TRBV6-6 and J usage is TRBJ1-5; D possibly corresponds to TRBD1 (6 bases). The CDR3 length is 15 residues. Germline CDR1 and CDR2: MNHNY and SVGAGI (reference sequence). V lost 5 bases and J 6 bases, leaving 17 bases between the germline ends. The chain's CDR3 is CASSPQGFSGQPQHF. CDR3 nucleotides: TGTGCCAGCAGTCCTCAGGGGTTTTCGGGTCAGCCCCAGCATTTT.

This clone has only a few counts. This chain joins TRBV19 and TRBJ1-1, with D perhaps TRBD1 (6 bases). Germline V gene data show CDR1 as LNHDA and CDR2 as SQIVND (reference sequence). The ends were cut back, 10 bases at V and 0 bases at J, with 12 bases in the middle. This CDR3 is built from 13 residues. The CDR3 DNA is TGTGCCACCGCGGGGGGCGTGAACACTGAAGCTTTCTTT. It is translated as CATAGGVNTEAFF.

The chain links TRBV9 to TRBJ2-5; 13 nucleotides match TRBD2. Unmatched junction bases numbered 2, after V lost 2 bases and J lost 1 base. The CDR3 length is 16 residues. Looked up from germline, CDR1 is SGDLS and CDR2 is YYNGEE. The CDR3 reads CASSVGTSGAQETQYF. The CDR3 DNA is TGTGCCAGCAGCGTTGGGACTAGCGGGGCCCAAGAGACCCAGTACTTC. The full variable domain, with the rest looked up from reference TRBV9 and TRBJ2-5, is DSGVTQTPKHLITATGQRVTLRCSPRSGDLSVYWYQQSLDQGLQFLIQYYNGEERAKGNILERFSAQQFPDLHSELNLSSLELGDSALYFCASSVGTSGAQETQYFGPGTRLLVL.

This clone was counted only a few times. J is TRBJ1-3 and V is TRBV7-2, with D unresolved. CDR1 is SGHTA and CDR2 is FQGNSA in the germline V gene. Trimming took 3 bases from V and 4 from J, leaving 10 bases between them. The CDR3 length is 14 residues. The chain's CDR3 is CASSLEIAGNTIYF. In nucleotides, the CDR3 is TGTGCCAGCAGCTTGGAAATAGCCGGAAACACCATATATTTT.

This chain uses TRBV28 with TRBJ1-6; 7 bases fit TRBD1. Germline CDR1 reads MDHEN; CDR2 reads SYDVKM. The trim removed 1 base at V and 10 bases at J, leaving 10 bases unmatched. This CDR3 is 16 amino acids long. CDR3 sequence reads: CASSLSYRGEGSPLHF. CDR3 nucleotides: TGTGCCAGCAGTTTATCTTACAGGGGTGAGGGGTCACCCCTCCACTTT.

The sample holds a few counts of this clone. The V call is TRBV5-4, the J call TRBJ2-5, with TRBD2 identical over 8 bases. V shed 4 bases, J shed 3 bases, and the junction held 5 bases outside the gene matches. This CDR3 is built from 14 residues. In germline, CDR1 is SGHNT, CDR2 YYREEE (reference sequence). CDR3 sequence (DNA): TGTGCCAGCAGCACGACGGGACTAGAAGAGACCCAGTACTTC. This encodes CASSTTGLEETQYF.

The rearrangement uses TRBV7-8 and TRBJ2-7; 12 bases match TRBD2. Germline CDR1 SGHVS, CDR2 FQNEAQ. The CDR3 is 16 amino acids. Germline trimming cut 6 bases from V and 0 bases from J; bases unmatched to any gene: 6. CDR3 coding DNA: TGTGCCAGCAGATCCACTAGCGGGGGGAACTCCTACGAGCAGTACTTC. Residues: CASRSTSGGNSYEQYF.

This clone was seen a few times. The same CDR3 arises from other DNA sequences in this sample as well. The gene calls are TRBV7-9 and TRBJ2-1, with a weak D call TRBD2 (6 bases). This CDR3 has 17 residues. Germline V lookup: CDR1 SEHNR, CDR2 FQNEAQ (reference sequence). V was clipped by 0 bases and J by 0 bases, with 12 bases between them. CDR3 DNA: TGTGCCAGCAGCTTAGCGCGTGGAGGGGTCTCCTACAATGAGCAGTTCTTC. The encoded protein is CASSLARGGVSYNEQFF.

CDR3: CAWSGTSGDARTGELFF. CDR3 bases: TGTGCCTGGAGCGGGACTAGCGGGGACGCGCGGACCGGGGAGCTGTTTTTT. The chain carries TRBV30 and TRBJ2-2; the match to TRBD2 covers 13 bases. V shed 3 bases, J shed 5 bases, and the junction held 9 bases outside the gene matches. The CDR3 length is 17 residues. Per germline, CDR1 GTSNPN and CDR2 SVGIG (reference sequence).

The genes are TRBV4-2 and TRBJ2-7, with TRBD2 identical over 8 bases. The ends lost 7 bases at V and 2 bases at J; junction bases unmatched: 13. Germline V gene lookup returns CDR1 LGHNA and CDR2 YNFKEQ. The CDR3 is 16 residues long. Written as DNA, the CDR3 is TGTGCCAGCACCCCCTCACTGGGGCGGGGGGCCTACGAGCAGTACTTC. Protein: CASTPSLGRGAYEQYF.

As concerns this clone: This is likely a read error, given that the CDR3 carries no conserved phenylalanine or tryptophan at its end. The V gene is TRBV7-9, the J gene TRBJ2-7, with 9 nucleotides matching TRBD1. This CDR3 comprises 13 residues. CDR1 and CDR2 (germline): SEHNR, FQNEAQ (reference sequence). Trimming at V came to 3 bases and at J to 9 bases, leaving 6 bases not matched to a gene. The CDR3 here is CASSFDRGMGQYS. The CDR3 DNA is TGTGCCAGCAGCTTCGACAGGGGGATGGGGCAGTACTCC.

The chain combines TRBV7-9 with TRBJ2-6; D remains ambiguous. The CDR3 extends over 14 amino acids. Germline V gives CDR1 SEHNR, CDR2 FQNEAQ (reference sequence). The V gene lost 7 bases and the J gene lost 0 bases, with 7 bases spanning the gap. The CDR3 sequence is CASNGGSGANVLTF. The CDR3 DNA sequence: TGTGCCAGCAACGGTGGCTCTGGGGCCAACGTCCTGACTTTC.

This chain connects TRBV2 to TRBJ2-7; D is perhaps TRBD2 (5 bases). Between the trimmed V and J ends, which lost 0 bases and 5 bases, there was a span of 8 bases. The CDR3 extends over 13 amino acids. The germline V gene encodes CDR1 SNHLY and CDR2 FYNNEI. The CDR3 region has the DNA TGTGCCAGCAGTGAAGCGCGGGCCCACGAGCAGTACTTC. Translating it yields CASSEARAHEQYF.

CDR3 nucleotides: TGTGCCAGCAGCGTAGCTTCTGCGGCGGGCCAAGAGACCCAGTACTTC. Translated: CASSVASAAGQETQYF. The chain recombines TRBV9 with TRBJ2-5; a weak D match, TRBD2 (5 bases). The germline V and J ends were trimmed by 0 bases and 1 base, with 13 bases remaining between them. The CDR3 has 16 residues. CDR1 SGDLS and CDR2 YYNGEE come from the germline V gene.

The chain combines TRBV15 with TRBJ1-6; TRBD1 is a possible D gene (6 bases). Trimming left V 3 bases short and J 5 bases short, with 17 bases between. The CDR3 is 17 amino acids. The germline CDR1 and CDR2 sequences are LNHNV and YYDKDF (reference sequence). CDR3 bases: TGTGCCACCAGCAGTGGGCAGGGGTGGAGTAATAATTCACCCCTCCACTTT. Translating it yields CATSSGQGWSNNSPLHF.

V usage is TRBV9 and J usage is TRBJ2-2; 11 positions agree with TRBD2. This CDR3 spans 18 amino acids. V lost 4 bases and J lost 6; bases outside the gene matches: 14. The germline CDR1 and CDR2 sequences are SGDLS and YYNGEE. The CDR3 loop is CASSLNLAGGLRPGELFF. The CDR3 DNA sequence: TGTGCCAGCAGCCTCAACCTAGCGGGGGGCCTACGACCCGGGGAGCTGTTTTTT. Looking up the rest from reference TRBV9 and TRBJ2-2 gives the full variable domain: DSGVTQTPKHLITATGQRVTLRCSPRSGDLSVYWYQQSLDQGLQFLIQYYNGEERAKGNILERFSAQQFPDLHSELNLSSLELGDSALYFCASSLNLAGGLRPGELFFGEGSRLTVL.

This clone was observed once. The rearrangement uses TRBV5-1 and TRBJ2-7, with no clear D. The CDR3 contains 13 residues. Between the trimmed V and J ends, which lost 0 bases and 4 bases, there was a span of 8 bases. Germline values: CDR1 SGHRS, CDR2 YFSETQ. In nucleotides, the CDR3 is TGCGCCAGCAGCTTGGTGGCAGATTACGAGCAGTACTTC. Its translation: CASSLVADYEQYF. The variable domain in full, completed from reference TRBV5-1 and TRBJ2-7, reads KAGVTQTPRYLIKTRGQQVTLSCSPISGHRSVSWYQQTPGQGLQFLFEYFSETQRNKGNFPGRFSGRQFSNSRSEMNVSTLELGDSALYLCASSLVADYEQYFGPGTRLTVT.

This clone was observed a few times. The chain has TRBV2 and TRBJ2-7; TRBD1 matches 7 bases. V shed 4 bases, J shed 5 bases, and the junction held 5 bases outside the gene matches. Germline assignment: CDR1 SNHLY and CDR2 FYNNEI. This CDR3 has 13 amino acids. The CDR3 nucleotides are TGTGCCAGCAGTGGAAGGGGGCTGGACGAGCAGTACTTC. Translation gives CASSGRGLDEQYF.

The chain is built from TRBV28 and TRBJ2-2; 9 nucleotides line up with TRBD2. V lost 6 bases to trimming and J lost 9 bases; unmatched junction nucleotides: 5. The CDR3 spans 13 residues. Per the germline V gene, CDR1 is MDHEN and CDR2 is SYDVKM. CDR3 amino acids: CASRAGGVRELFF. DNA for the CDR3: TGTGCCAGCAGGGCGGGGGGGGTCCGGGAGCTGTTTTTT.

V is TRBV15 and J is TRBJ1-5; D remains ambiguous. The CDR3 totals 13 residues. Germline lookup yields CDR1 LNHNV and CDR2 YYDKDF (reference sequence). Between the trimmed V and J ends, which lost 8 bases and 4 bases, there was a span of 12 bases. CDR3 nucleotide sequence: TGTGCCACCGGACTTGGGGTTAATCAGCCCCAGCATTTT. This translates into CATGLGVNQPQHF.

This clone has just one count. The chain has TRBV7-7 and TRBJ1-4; 12 nucleotides align to TRBD1. Trimming removed 5 bases from V and 7 bases from J; junction bases left unmatched: 2. The CDR3 is 14 residues long. Per the germline V gene, CDR1 is SSHAT and CDR2 is FNYEAQ (reference sequence). The CDR3 coding sequence is TGTGCCAGCAGCCAGGGACAGGGGGCTGAAAAACTGTTTTTT. Protein sequence: CASSQGQGAEKLFF.

V usage is TRBV6-1 and J usage is TRBJ1-2; D is unclear. V lost 2 bases to trimming and J lost 7 bases, with 14 bases between them. Germline V gene sequence: CDR1 MNHNS, CDR2 SASEGT. The CDR3 extends over 14 amino acids. CDR3 nucleotides: TGTGCCAGCAGTGAATTTAGCGATGCAACTGGCTACACCTTC. It yields the protein CASSEFSDATGYTF.

The chain has TRBV4-2 and TRBJ2-2, with TRBD2 matching over 7 bases. Germline values: CDR1 LGHNA, CDR2 YNFKEQ. The trim removed 2 bases at V and 1 base at J, leaving 1 base unmatched. This CDR3 comprises 15 residues. The CDR3 protein is CASSQSGENTGELFF. As DNA, the CDR3 is TGTGCCAGCAGCCAAAGCGGGGAGAACACCGGGGAGCTGTTTTTT.

This clone occurred once. This chain's CDR3 is CASSPGTGVNEKLFF. The CDR3 coding sequence is TGTGCCAGCTCACCGGGGACAGGCGTCAATGAAAAACTGTTTTTT. The V call is TRBV18, the J call TRBJ1-4; 8 bases match TRBD1. With V trimmed by 3 bases and J by 5 bases, 5 bases remained unmatched. The CDR3 runs 15 residues. CDR1 and CDR2 from the germline V gene are KGHSH and LQKENI.

The chain joins TRBV5-1 to TRBJ2-7, with 7 bases aligning to TRBD1. V trimming: 1 base; J trimming: 4 bases; junction bases outside the gene matches: 8. Germline assignment: CDR1 SGHRS and CDR2 YFSETQ. The CDR3 consists of 15 residues. The chain's CDR3 is CASSLNRGRGYEQYF. The CDR3 DNA reads TGCGCCAGCAGCTTGAATAGGGGGCGCGGGTACGAGCAGTACTTC.

Only a few counts were recorded for this clone. A read error may produce the germline difference seen at one junction end. The DNA for the CDR3 is TGTTCCAGCAGCCCCGGGGGTAGCGGTGAAACTAGCACAGATACGCAGTATTTT. Its translation is CSSSPGGSGETSTDTQYF. This chain joins TRBV7-9 and TRBJ2-3; maybe TRBD2 (6 bases). CDR1 SEHNR and CDR2 FQNEAQ come from the germline V gene (reference sequence). The CDR3 is made up of 18 amino acids.

This clone was seen a single time. The chain has TRBV29-1 and TRBJ1-2, with a tentative D call TRBD1 (6 bases). The CDR3 has 13 residues. V was trimmed by 6 bases and J by 8 bases, leaving 19 bases between them. Germline V lookup: CDR1 SQVTM, CDR2 ANQGSEA. The CDR3 sequence is CSVVGGGLGGYTF. The CDR3 nucleotides read TGCAGCGTGGTAGGGGGGGGGTTGGGAGGCTACACCTTC.

V usage is TRBV9 and J usage is TRBJ2-7, with 9 bases that match TRBD1. The CDR3 is 16 residues long. V shed 4 bases, J shed 2 bases, and the junction held 10 bases outside the gene matches. The V gene's germline CDR1 is SGDLS and CDR2 YYNGEE. The CDR3 region has the DNA TGTGCCAGCAGCCCGAGGGGGGACAGGGCAACCTACGAGCAGTACTTC. Its protein product is CASSPRGDRATYEQYF.